This TCR beta chain originates from a study of cytomegalovirus exposure and HLA in healthy donors. General observations from the study: Available immune exposure information was restricted to CMV serostatus only. In an earlier analysis, about 87% or about 30%: the productive usage of most TCR beta V segments.

PCR amplification relied on 60 Vbeta primers (plus 13 Jbeta primers). Repertoires were generated with immunoSEQ multiplex PCR, while TCRdb's copy carries only in-frame clones and drops some. The table has under 100,000 clones, more than 60% seen once. Points on this clone: No antigen is known for it.

V lost 3 bases, J lost 0 bases, and 3 bases lay in between. The CDR3 has 13 amino acids. Germline V gene sequence: CDR1 MNHEY, CDR2 SMNVEV (reference sequence). Sequencing was carried out using PBMCs. V and J are TRBV27 and TRBJ1-5, with no clear D. The clonotype comes from a human donor in good health. In DNA form, the CDR3 reads TGTGCCAGCAGTTTTTATAGCAATCAGCCCCAGCATTTT. Translation gives CASSFYSNQPQHF.